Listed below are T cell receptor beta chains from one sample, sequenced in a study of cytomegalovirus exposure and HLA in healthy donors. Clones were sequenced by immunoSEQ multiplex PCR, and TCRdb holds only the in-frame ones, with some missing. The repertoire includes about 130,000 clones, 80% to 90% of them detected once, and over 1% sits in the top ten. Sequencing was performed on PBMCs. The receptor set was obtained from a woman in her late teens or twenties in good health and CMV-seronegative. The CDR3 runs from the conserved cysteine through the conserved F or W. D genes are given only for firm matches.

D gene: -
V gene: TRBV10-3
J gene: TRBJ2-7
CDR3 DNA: TGTGCCATCAGTGAGTACGCTAGCCGGGCCTACGAGCAGTACTTC
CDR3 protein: CAISEYASRAYEQYF

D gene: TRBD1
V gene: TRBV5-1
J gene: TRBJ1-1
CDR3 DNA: TGCGCCAGCAGCACGCAGACAGGGTTGAACACTGAAGCTTTCTTT
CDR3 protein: CASSTQTGLNTEAFF

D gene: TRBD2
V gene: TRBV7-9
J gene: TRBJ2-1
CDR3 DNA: TGTGCCAGCAGAGACCTAGCAGCGGGGGGGCTTGATGAGCAGTTCTTC
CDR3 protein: CASRDLAAGGLDEQFF

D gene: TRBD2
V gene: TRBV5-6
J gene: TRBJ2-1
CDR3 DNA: TGTGCCAGCAGCCCGACTAGCGGGGGGGCCATTGAGCAGTTCTTC
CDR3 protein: CASSPTSGGAIEQFF

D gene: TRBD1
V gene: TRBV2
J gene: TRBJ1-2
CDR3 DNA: TGTGCCAGCATTGGGACAGGGGAGCTCTATGGCTACACCTTC
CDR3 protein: CASIGTGELYGYTF

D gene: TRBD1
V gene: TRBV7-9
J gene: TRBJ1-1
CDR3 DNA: TGTGCCAGCAGCTTACCCTCCTTCCGGCAGGGGGAAACTGAAGCTTTCTTT
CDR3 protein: CASSLPSFRQGETEAFF

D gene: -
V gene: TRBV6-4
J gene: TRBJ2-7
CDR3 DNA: TGTGCCAGCAGTTACTCGATGTCTAGCTCCTACGAGCAGTACTTC
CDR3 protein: CASSYSMSSSYEQYF

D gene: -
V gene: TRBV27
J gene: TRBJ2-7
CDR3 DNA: TGTGCCAGCAGTTTATATACAGGCTACGAGCAGTACTTC
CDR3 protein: CASSLYTGYEQYF

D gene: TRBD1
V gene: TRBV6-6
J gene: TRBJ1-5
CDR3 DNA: TGTGCCAGCCGGGACAGGTTCAATCAGCCCCAGCATTTT
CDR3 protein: CASRDRFNQPQHF

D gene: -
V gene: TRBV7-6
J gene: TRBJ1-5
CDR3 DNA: TGTGCCAGCAGCTTAGGACAGGCGGAGGGCAATCAGCCCCAGCATTTT
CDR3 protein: CASSLGQAEGNQPQHF

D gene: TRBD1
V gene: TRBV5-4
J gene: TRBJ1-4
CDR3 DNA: TGTGCCAGCAGCCCCAGGGGGGCGGCTAATGAAAAACTGTTTTTT
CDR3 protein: CASSPRGAANEKLFF

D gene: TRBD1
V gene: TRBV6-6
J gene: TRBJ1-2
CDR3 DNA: TGTGCCGGCCGGGACAGGGGTTATGGCTATGGCTACACCTTC
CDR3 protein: CAGRDRGYGYGYTF

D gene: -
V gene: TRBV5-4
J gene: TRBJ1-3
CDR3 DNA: TGTGCCAGCAGCTTGTTCGGGAGCTCTGGAAACACCATATATTTT
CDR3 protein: CASSLFGSSGNTIYF

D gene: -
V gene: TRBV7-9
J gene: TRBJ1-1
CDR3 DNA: TGTGCCAGCAGCTTAGAGTCTAGCACTGAAGCTTTCTTT
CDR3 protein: CASSLESSTEAFF

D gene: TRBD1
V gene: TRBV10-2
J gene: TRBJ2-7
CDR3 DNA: TGCGCCAGCAGTGATCGGACAGGGGGAAACTACGAGCAGTACTTC
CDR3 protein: CASSDRTGGNYEQYF

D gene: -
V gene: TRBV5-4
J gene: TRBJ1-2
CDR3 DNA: TGTGCCAGCAGCCCCTCTTCATTTGGTGTTACAGGTGGCTACACCTTC
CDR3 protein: CASSPSSFGVTGGYTF